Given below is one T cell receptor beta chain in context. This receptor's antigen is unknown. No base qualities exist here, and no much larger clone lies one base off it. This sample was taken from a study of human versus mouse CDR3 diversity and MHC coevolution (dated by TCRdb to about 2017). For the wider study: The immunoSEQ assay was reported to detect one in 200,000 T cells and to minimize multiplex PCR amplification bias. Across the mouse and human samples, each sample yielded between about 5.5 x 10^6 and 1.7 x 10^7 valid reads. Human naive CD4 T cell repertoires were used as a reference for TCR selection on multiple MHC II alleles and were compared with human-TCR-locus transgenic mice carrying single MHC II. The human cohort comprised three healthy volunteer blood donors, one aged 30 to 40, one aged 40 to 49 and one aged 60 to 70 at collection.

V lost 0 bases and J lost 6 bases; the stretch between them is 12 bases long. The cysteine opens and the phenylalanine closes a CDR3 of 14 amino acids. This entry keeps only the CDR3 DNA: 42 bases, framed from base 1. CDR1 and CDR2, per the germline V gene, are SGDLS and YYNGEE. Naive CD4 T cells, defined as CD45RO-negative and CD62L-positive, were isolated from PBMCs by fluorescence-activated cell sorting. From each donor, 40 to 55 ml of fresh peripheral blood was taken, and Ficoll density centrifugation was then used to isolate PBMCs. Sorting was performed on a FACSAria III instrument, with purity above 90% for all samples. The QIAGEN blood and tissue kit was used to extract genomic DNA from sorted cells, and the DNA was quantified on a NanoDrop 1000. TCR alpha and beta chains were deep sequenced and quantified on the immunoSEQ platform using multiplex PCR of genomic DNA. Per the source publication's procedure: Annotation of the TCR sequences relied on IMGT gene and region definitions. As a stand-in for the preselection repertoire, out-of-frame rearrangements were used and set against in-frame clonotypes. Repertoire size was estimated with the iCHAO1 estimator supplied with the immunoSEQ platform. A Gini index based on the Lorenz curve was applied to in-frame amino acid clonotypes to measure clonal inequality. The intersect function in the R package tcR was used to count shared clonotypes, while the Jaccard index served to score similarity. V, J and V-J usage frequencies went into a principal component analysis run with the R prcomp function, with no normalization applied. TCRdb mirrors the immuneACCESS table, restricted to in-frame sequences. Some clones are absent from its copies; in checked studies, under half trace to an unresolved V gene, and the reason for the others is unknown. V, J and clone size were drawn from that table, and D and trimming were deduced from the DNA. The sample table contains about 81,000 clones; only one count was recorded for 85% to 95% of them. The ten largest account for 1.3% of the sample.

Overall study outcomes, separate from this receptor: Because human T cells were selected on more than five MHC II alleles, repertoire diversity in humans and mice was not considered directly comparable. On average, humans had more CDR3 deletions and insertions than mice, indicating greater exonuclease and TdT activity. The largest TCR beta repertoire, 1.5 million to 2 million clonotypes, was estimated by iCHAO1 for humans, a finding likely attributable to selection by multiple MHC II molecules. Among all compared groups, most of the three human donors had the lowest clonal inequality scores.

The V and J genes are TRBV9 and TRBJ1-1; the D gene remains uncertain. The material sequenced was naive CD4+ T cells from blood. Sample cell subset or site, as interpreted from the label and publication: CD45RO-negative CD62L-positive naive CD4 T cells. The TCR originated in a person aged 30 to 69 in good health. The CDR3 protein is CASSVEAEVAEAFF. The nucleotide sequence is TGTGCCAGCAGCGTAGAGGCGGAGGTTGCTGAAGCTTTCTTT.